These 10 T cell receptor beta chains were all obtained from the same sample, sequenced in a study of cytomegalovirus exposure and HLA in healthy donors. The PCR employed 60 Vbeta primers together with 13 Jbeta primers. The data were produced by immunoSEQ multiplex PCR, yet TCRdb's version contains in-frame clones alone and is incomplete. The table shows 130,000 or so clones, with 81% occurring only once. Input material: PBMCs. The receptors come from a man aged 18 to 30 in good health and CMV-seronegative.

A single count supports this clone. The chain recombines TRBV21-1 with TRBJ2-3; the D segment call TRBD2 is taken from the table without a DNA check. TRBV21-1 is annotated as a pseudogene. The CDR3 has 12 residues. This CDR3 reads CASWSNIDTQYF. In DNA form, the CDR3 reads TGTGCCAGCTGGTCTAATATAGATACGCAGTATTTT.

In this sample, this clone turned up once. The rearrangement links TRBV19 to TRBJ1-1; D is ambiguous. The CDR3 sequence is 13 residues long. Germline V lookup: CDR1 LNHDA, CDR2 SQIVND (reference sequence). Trimming stripped 6 bases from V and 4 bases from J, with 12 bases between. Written as DNA, the CDR3 is TGTGCCAGTAGGGAGGGTGGGAGCACTGAAGCTTTCTTT. This gives the protein CASREGGSTEAFF. Combining the CDR3 with reference TRBV19 and TRBJ1-1 gives the whole variable domain DGGITQSPKYLFRKEGQNVTLSCEQNLNHDAMYWYRQDPGQGLRLIYYSQIVNDFQKGDIAEGYSVSREKKESFPLTVTSAQKNPTAFYLCASREGGSTEAFFGQGTRLTVV.

The chain joins TRBV27 to TRBJ1-2; the D is unclear. Germline CDR1 reads MNHEY; CDR2 reads SMNVEV (reference sequence). Trimming shortened V by 6 bases and J by 5 bases, and 16 bases separated the two germline ends. The CDR3 spans 14 residues. Here the CDR3 reads CASSPGEGMYGYTF. CDR3 in DNA: TGTGCCAGCAGCCCCGGGGAGGGAATGTATGGCTACACCTTC.

As for this clone: The junction departs from germline at one end; a sequencing error may be responsible. V gene TRBV12-5 combines with J gene TRBJ1-2, with D maybe TRBD1 (5 bases). Germline CDR1 reads LGHNT; CDR2 reads FRNRAP. The CDR3 extends over 14 amino acids. The CDR3 is CASGLNRGPERFSF. The DNA for the CDR3 is TGTGCTAGTGGTTTGAATAGGGGCCCTGAAAGATTCTCCTTC.

The CDR3 here is CAISSGMSWYEQYF. For the CDR3, the DNA is TGTGCCATCAGTAGTGGTATGAGCTGGTACGAGCAGTACTTC. The rearrangement uses TRBV10-3 and TRBJ2-7; D unclear. This CDR3 region has 14 residues. V lost 5 bases and J 4 bases, leaving 15 bases between the germline ends. Germline-derived CDR1 and CDR2 are ENHRY and SYGVKD.

V gene TRBV7-2 combines with J gene TRBJ2-7; 10 bases are shared with TRBD1. Germline loops: CDR1 SGHTA, CDR2 FQGNSA. Trimming removed 5 bases from V and 0 bases from J; junction bases left unmatched: 16. The CDR3 covers 19 residues. CDR3 nucleotides: TGTGCCAGCAGCGACGAAAAGACAGGGGGCGCATTCTACTCCTACGAGCAGTACTTC. Its protein is CASSDEKTGGAFYSYEQYF.

This chain joins TRBV5-4 and TRBJ2-7; 7 nucleotides agree with TRBD1. CDR1 and CDR2 (germline): SGHNT, YYREEE (reference sequence). The CDR3 length is 16 residues. V trimming: 4 bases; J trimming: 0 bases; junction bases outside the gene matches: 10. CDR3 loop: CASSKGRTGTSYEQYF. The CDR3 nucleotides are TGTGCCAGCAGCAAGGGCAGGACAGGAACCTCCTACGAGCAGTACTTC.

The chain carries TRBV4-2 and TRBJ2-7; 7 bases fit TRBD1. Unmatched junction bases numbered 5, after V lost 1 base and J lost 2 bases. The germline V gene encodes CDR1 LGHNA and CDR2 YNFKEQ. The CDR3 runs to 15 residues. CDR3 nucleotides: TGTGCCAGCAGCCAAGGACTTGGGACAGCCTACGAGCAGTACTTC. As protein: CASSQGLGTAYEQYF.

V usage is TRBV2 and J usage is TRBJ2-5, with D possibly TRBD2 on 5 matching bases. The CDR3 length is 16 residues. The V and J ends lost 2 bases and 4 bases respectively, with 17 bases between them. Germline CDR1 is SNHLY and CDR2 is FYNNEI. The CDR3 reads CASSEIVRVDGETQYF. The CDR3 DNA sequence: TGTGCCAGCAGTGAAATAGTGCGGGTCGATGGAGAGACCCAGTACTTC.

The chain joins TRBV10-2 to TRBJ2-3, with 8 bases aligning to TRBD1. V dropped 5 bases and J dropped 6; count of bases not matched to a gene: 4. CDR3 size: 13 residues. The V gene's germline CDR1 is WSHSY and CDR2 SAAADI. CDR3 protein: CASSSDRVDTQYF. The CDR3 DNA reads as TGCGCCAGCAGTTCGGACAGGGTCGATACGCAGTATTTT.